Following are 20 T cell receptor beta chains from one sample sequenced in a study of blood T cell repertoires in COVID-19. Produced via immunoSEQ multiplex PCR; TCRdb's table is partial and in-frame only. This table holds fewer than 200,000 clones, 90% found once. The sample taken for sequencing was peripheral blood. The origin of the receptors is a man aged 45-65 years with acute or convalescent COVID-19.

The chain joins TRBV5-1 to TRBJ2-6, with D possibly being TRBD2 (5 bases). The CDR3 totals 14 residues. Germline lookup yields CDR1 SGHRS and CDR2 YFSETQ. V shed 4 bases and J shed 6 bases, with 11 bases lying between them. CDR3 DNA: TGCGCCAGCAGCCTGAGGGCAGCGGCCAACGTCCTGACTTTC. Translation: CASSLRAAANVLTF.

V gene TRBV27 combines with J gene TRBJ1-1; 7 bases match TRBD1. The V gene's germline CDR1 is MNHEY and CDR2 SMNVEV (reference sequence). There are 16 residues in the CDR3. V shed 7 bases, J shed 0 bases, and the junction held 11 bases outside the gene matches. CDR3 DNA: TGTGCCAGCAAAAGAGGGGACAGCCCCATGAACACTGAAGCTTTCTTT. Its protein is CASKRGDSPMNTEAFF.

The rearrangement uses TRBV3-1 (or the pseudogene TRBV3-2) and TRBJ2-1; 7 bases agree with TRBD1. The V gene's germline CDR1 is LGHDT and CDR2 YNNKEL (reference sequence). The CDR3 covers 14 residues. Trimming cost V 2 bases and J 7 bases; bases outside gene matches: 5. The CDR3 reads CASSQWTRGNEQFF. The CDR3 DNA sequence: TGTGCCAGCAGCCAATGGACCAGGGGGAATGAGCAGTTCTTC.

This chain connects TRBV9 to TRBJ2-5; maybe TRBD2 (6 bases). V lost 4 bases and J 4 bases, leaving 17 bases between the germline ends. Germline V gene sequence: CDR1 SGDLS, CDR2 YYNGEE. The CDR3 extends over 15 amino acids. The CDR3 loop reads CASSRSGLGAETQYF. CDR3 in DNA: TGTGCCAGCAGCCGAAGCGGGTTAGGGGCAGAGACCCAGTACTTC.

CDR3 DNA sequence: TGTGCCAGCAGTTACGGAGGGTTCTACGAGCAGTACTTC. Protein: CASSYGGFYEQYF. The chain recombines TRBV6-2 or TRBV6-3 with TRBJ2-7, with D tentatively TRBD2 (6 bases). This CDR3 region has 13 residues. V was pared by 2 bases and J by 3 bases, with 8 bases between. The V gene's germline CDR1 is MNHEY and CDR2 SVGEGT.

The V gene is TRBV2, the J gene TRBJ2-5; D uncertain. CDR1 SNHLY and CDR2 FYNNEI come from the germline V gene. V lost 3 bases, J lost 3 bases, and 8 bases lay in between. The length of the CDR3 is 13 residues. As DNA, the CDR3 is TGTGCCAGCAGTGAGTGGAGCGAAGAGACCCAGTACTTC. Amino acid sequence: CASSEWSEETQYF.

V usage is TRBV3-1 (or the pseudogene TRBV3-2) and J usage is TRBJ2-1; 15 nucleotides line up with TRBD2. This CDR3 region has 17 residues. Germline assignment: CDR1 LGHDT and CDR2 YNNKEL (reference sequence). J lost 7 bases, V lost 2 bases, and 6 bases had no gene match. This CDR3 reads CASSQWTSGRVRNEQFF. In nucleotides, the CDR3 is TGTGCCAGCAGCCAATGGACTAGCGGGAGGGTGAGAAATGAGCAGTTCTTC.

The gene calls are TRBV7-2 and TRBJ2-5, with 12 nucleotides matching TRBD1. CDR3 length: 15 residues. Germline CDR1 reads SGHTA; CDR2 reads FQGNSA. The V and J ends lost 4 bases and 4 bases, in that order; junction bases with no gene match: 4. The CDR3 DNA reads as TGTGCCAGCAGCTCGGGACAGGGGGCTTTAGAGACCCAGTACTTC. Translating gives CASSSGQGALETQYF. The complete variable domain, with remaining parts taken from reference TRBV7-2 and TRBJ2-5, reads GAGVSQSPSNKVTEKGKDVELRCDPISGHTALYWYRQSLGQGLEFLIYFQGNSAPDKSGLPSDRFSAERTGGSVSTLTIQRTQQEDSAVYLCASSSGQGALETQYFGPGTRLLVL.

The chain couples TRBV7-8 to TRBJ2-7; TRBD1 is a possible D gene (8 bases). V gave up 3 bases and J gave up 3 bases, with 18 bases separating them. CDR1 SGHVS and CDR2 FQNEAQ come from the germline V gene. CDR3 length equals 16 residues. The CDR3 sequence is CASSLGGDRPFYEQYV. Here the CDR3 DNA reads TGTGCCAGCAGCTTGGGGGGGGACAGGCCTTTCTACGAGCAGTACGTC.

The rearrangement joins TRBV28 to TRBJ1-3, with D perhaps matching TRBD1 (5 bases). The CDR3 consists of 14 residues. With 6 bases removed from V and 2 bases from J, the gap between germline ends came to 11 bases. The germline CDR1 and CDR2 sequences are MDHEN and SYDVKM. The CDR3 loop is CASSRGGAGNTIYF. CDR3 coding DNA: TGTGCCAGCAGCCGCGGAGGGGCTGGAAACACCATATATTTT.

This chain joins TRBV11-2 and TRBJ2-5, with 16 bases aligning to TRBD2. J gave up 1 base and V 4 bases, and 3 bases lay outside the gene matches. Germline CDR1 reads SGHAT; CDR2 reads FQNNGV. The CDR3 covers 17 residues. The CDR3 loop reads CASSSGTSGRAQETQYF. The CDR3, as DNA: TGTGCCAGCAGCTCCGGGACTAGCGGGAGGGCCCAAGAGACCCAGTACTTC.

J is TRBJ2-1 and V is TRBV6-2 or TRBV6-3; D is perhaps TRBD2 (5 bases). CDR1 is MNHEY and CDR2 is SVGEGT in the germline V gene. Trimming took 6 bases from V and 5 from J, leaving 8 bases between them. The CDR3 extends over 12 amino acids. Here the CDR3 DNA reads TGTGCCAGCAGCCTCGGGGACAATGAGCAGTTCTTC. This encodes CASSLGDNEQFF.

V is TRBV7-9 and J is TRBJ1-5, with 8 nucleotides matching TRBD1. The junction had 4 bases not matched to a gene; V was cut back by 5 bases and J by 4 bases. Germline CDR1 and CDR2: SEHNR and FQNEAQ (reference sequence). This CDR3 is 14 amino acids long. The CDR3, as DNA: TGTGCCAGCAGCCGGACAGGGTTAAATCAGCCCCAGCATTTT. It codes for CASSRTGLNQPQHF.

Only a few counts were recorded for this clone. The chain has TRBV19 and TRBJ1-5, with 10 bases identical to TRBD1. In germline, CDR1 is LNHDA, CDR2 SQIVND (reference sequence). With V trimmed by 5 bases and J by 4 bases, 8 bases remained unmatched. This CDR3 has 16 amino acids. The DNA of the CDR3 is TGTGCCAGTAGTGGGACAGGGGAATTGTGGAATCAGCCCCAGCATTTT. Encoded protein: CASSGTGELWNQPQHF.

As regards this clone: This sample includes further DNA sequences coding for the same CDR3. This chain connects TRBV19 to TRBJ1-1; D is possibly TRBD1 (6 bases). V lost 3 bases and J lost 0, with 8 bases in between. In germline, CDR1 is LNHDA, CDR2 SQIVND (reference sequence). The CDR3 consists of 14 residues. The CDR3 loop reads CASSIRGLNTEAFF. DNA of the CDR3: TGTGCCAGTAGTATCAGGGGTTTGAACACTGAAGCTTTCTTT.

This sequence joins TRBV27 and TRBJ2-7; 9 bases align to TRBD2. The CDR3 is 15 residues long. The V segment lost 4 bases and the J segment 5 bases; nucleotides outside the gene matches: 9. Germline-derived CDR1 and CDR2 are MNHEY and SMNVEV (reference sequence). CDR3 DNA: TGTGCCAGCAGTTCGGGGGTAGCGGGAGTCAACGAGCAGTACTTC. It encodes CASSSGVAGVNEQYF.

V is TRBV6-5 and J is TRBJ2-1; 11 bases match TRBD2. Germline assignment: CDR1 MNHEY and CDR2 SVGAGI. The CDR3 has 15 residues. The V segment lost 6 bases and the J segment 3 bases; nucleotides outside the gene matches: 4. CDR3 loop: CASRKLAGVYNEQFF. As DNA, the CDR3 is TGTGCCAGCAGGAAACTAGCGGGAGTCTACAATGAGCAGTTCTTC.

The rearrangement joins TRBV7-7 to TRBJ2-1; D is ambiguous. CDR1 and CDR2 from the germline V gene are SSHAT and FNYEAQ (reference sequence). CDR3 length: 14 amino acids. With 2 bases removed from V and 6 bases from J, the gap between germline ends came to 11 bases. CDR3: CASSLMRRSNEQFF. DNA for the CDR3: TGTGCCAGCAGCTTAATGCGGAGAAGCAATGAGCAGTTCTTC.

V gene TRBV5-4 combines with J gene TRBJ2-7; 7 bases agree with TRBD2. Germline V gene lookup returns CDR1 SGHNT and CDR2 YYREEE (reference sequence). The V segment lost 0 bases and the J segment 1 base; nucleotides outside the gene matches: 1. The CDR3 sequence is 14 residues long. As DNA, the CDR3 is TGTGCCAGCAGCTTGGGGGGGGGATCCTACGAGCAGTACTTC. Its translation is CASSLGGGSYEQYF.

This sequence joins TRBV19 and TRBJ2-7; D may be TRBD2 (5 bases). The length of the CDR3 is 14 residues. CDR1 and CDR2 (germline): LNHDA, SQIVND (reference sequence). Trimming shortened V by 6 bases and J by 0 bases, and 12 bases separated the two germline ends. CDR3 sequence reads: CASRRTDSSYEQYF. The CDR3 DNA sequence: TGTGCCAGTAGGAGGACGGACTCCTCCTACGAGCAGTACTTC. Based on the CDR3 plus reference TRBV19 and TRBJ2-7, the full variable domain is DGGITQSPKYLFRKEGQNVTLSCEQNLNHDAMYWYRQDPGQGLRLIYYSQIVNDFQKGDIAEGYSVSREKKESFPLTVTSAQKNPTAFYLCASRRTDSSYEQYFGPGTRLTVT.